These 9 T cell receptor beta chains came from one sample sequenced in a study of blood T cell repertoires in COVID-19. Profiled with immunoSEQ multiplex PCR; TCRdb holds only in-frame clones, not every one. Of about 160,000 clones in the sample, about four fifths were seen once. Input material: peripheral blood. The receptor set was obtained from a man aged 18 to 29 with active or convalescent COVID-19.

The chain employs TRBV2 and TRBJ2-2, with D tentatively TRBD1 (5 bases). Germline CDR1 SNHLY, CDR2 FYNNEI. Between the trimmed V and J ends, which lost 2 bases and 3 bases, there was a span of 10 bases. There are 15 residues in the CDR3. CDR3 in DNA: TGTGCCAGCAGTGAAAGGCAGGGCGACACCGGGGAGCTGTTTTTT. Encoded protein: CASSERQGDTGELFF.

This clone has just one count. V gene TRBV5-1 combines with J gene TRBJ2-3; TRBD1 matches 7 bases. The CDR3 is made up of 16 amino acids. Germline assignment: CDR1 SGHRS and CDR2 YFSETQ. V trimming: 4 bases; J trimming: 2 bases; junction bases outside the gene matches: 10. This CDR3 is CASSRRGLGDTDTQYF. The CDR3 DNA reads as TGCGCCAGCAGCCGAAGGGGGCTCGGGGACACAGATACGCAGTATTTT.

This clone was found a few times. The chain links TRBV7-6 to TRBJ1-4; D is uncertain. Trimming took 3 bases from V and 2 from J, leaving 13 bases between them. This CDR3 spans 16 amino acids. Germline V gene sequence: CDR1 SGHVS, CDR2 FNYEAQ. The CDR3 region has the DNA TGTGCCAGCAGCTTGTCCCCCGCCGGGACTAATGAAAAACTGTTTTTT. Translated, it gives CASSLSPAGTNEKLFF.

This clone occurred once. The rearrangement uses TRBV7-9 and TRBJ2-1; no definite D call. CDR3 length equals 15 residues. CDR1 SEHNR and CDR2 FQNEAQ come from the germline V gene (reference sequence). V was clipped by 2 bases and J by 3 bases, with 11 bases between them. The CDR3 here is CASSLSPPVYNEQFF. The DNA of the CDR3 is TGTGCCAGCAGCTTATCCCCTCCGGTCTACAATGAGCAGTTCTTC. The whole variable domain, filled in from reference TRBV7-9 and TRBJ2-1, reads DTGVSQNPRHKITKRGQNVTFRCDPISEHNRLYWYRQTLGQGPEFLTYFQNEAQLEKSRLLSDRFSAERPKGSFSTLEIQRTEQGDSAMYLCASSLSPPVYNEQFFGPGTRLTVL.

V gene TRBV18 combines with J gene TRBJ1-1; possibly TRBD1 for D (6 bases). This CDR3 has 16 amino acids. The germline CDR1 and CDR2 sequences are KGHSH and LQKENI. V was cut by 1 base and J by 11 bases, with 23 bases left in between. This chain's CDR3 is CASSPQGRGGGTGAFF. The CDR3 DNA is TGTGCCAGCTCACCACAAGGACGGGGAGGGGGTACGGGTGCTTTCTTT. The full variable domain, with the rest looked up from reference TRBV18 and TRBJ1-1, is NAGVMQNPRHLVRRRGQEARLRCSPMKGHSHVYWYRQLPEEGLKFMVYLQKENIIDESGMPKERFSAEFPKEGPSILRIQQVVRGDSAAYFCASSPQGRGGGTGAFFGQGTRLTVV.

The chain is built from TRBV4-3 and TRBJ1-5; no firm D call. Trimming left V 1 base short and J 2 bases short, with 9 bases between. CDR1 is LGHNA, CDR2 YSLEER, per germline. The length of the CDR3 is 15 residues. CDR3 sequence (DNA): TGCGCCAGCAGCCAAGTTCACGGGGGCAATCAGCCCCAGCATTTT. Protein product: CASSQVHGGNQPQHF.

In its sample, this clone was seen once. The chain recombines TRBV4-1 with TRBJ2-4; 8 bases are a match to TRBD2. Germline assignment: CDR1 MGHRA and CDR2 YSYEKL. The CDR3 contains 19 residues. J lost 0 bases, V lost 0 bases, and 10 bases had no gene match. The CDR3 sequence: CASSQEGTSGTLAKNIQYF. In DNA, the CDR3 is TGCGCCAGCAGCCAAGAGGGAACTAGCGGAACCCTAGCCAAAAACATTCAGTACTTC.

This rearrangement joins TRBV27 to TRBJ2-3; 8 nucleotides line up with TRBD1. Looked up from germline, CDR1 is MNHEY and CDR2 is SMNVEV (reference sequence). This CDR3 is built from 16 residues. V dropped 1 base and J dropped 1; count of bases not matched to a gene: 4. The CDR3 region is CASSLFGQGGTDTQYF. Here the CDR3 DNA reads TGTGCCAGCAGTTTATTCGGACAGGGAGGCACAGATACGCAGTATTTT.

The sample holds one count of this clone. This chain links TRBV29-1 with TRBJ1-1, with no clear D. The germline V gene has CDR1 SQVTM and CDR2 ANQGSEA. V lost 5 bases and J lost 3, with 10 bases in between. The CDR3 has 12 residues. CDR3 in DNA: TGCAGCGTTTCCCGTAGCCACACTGAAGCTTTCTTT. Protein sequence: CSVSRSHTEAFF.